Following are 29 T cell receptor beta chains from one sample sequenced in a study of shared clonotypes between healthy human individuals. Assay used: immunoSEQ multiplex PCR; TCRdb lists only in-frame clones, some missing. This table holds about 2.5 million clones, around 90% found once. The sample taken for sequencing was naive CD4+ T cells from PBMCs. Subset meaning: CD45RA+ positively selected. All receptors come from a man aged 18-30 years in good health. Some clones in this sample may be carry-over from other donors' samples.

As regards this clone: Other DNA sequences in this specimen translate into the identical CDR3. The CDR3 is CASSLVGLPYEQYF. The CDR3 DNA reads as TGTGCCAGCAGCTTAGTAGGTCTCCCCTACGAGCAGTACTTC. This chain connects TRBV11-2 to TRBJ2-7; the D is unclear. The CDR3 sequence is 14 residues long. Trimming shortened V by 1 base and J by 2 bases, and 9 bases separated the two germline ends. CDR1 SGHAT and CDR2 FQNNGV come from the germline V gene.

On this clone: Other DNA sequences of this sample code for an identical CDR3. The chain employs TRBV7-2 and TRBJ1-5, with D unresolved. The CDR3 has 14 amino acids. Germline lookup yields CDR1 SGHTA and CDR2 FQGNSA. V lost 2 bases and J 4 bases, leaving 9 bases between the germline ends. The CDR3 sequence: CASSLLGGNQPQHF. The CDR3, as DNA: TGTGCCAGCAGCTTATTAGGCGGGAATCAGCCCCAGCATTTT. The full variable domain, rest sourced from reference TRBV7-2 and TRBJ1-5, is GAGVSQSPSNKVTEKGKDVELRCDPISGHTALYWYRQSLGQGLEFLIYFQGNSAPDKSGLPSDRFSAERTGGSVSTLTIQRTQQEDSAVYLCASSLLGGNQPQHFGDGTRLSIL.

The chain joins TRBV7-8 to TRBJ2-1; the D gene is possibly TRBD2 (6 bases). The CDR3 loop spans 16 amino acids. Trimming took 7 bases from V and 2 from J, leaving 18 bases between them. The germline gives CDR1 SGHVS, CDR2 FQNEAQ. CDR3 bases: TGTGCCAGCACCGTAGGGTTGCGGACTACCTACAATGAGCAGTTCTTC. It specifies CASTVGLRTTYNEQFF.

J is TRBJ1-2 and V is TRBV6-5; D possibly corresponds to TRBD1 (5 bases). V shed 1 base and J shed 12 bases, with 18 bases lying between them. In germline, CDR1 is MNHEY, CDR2 SVGAGI. The CDR3 contains 14 residues. CDR3 nucleotides: TGTGCCAGCAGTTACTTATCTGGGGCCCCAAACAACACCTTC. This translates into CASSYLSGAPNNTF.

The V and J genes are TRBV19 and TRBJ2-7, with TRBD1 matching 7 bases. Trimming took 4 bases from V and 0 from J; bases not matched to a gene: 3. This CDR3 spans 14 amino acids. Per the germline V gene, CDR1 is LNHDA and CDR2 is SQIVND (reference sequence). The CDR3 nucleotides are TGTGCCAGTAGTAGTCCAGGGGGCTCCTACGAGCAGTACTTC. Its protein product is CASSSPGGSYEQYF.

The chain couples TRBV19 to TRBJ1-1, with D uncertain. The germline gives CDR1 LNHDA, CDR2 SQIVND (reference sequence). V lost 8 bases to trimming and J lost 4 bases, with 11 bases between them. The CDR3 is made up of 12 amino acids. The CDR3 bases are TGTGCCAGTGGAGGAGGTCCCACTGAAGCTTTCTTT. Translated: CASGGGPTEAFF.

This chain joins TRBV19 and TRBJ2-5; 7 nucleotides match TRBD2. CDR3 length: 17 amino acids. Germline V gene lookup returns CDR1 LNHDA and CDR2 SQIVND (reference sequence). J lost 4 bases, V lost 6 bases, and 17 bases had no gene match. In nucleotides, the CDR3 is TGTGCCAGTAGCCCCGGCGGGGGTCTCAAGATCACAGAGACCCAGTACTTC. Its protein product is CASSPGGGLKITETQYF.

This chain connects TRBV5-4 to TRBJ2-3, with unresolved D. The CDR3 consists of 14 residues. Germline CDR1 reads SGHNT; CDR2 reads YYREEE (reference sequence). V was cut by 1 base and J by 6 bases, with 12 bases left in between. This CDR3 is CASSLPVLGDTQYF. As DNA, the CDR3 is TGTGCCAGCAGCTTGCCCGTTTTAGGGGATACGCAGTATTTT.

Points on this clone: The sample carries other DNA sequences with the same CDR3. The chain links TRBV27 to TRBJ2-4, with 9 nucleotides matching TRBD1. Germline V gives CDR1 MNHEY, CDR2 SMNVEV (reference sequence). The junction had 2 bases not matched to a gene; V was cut back by 5 bases and J by 0 bases. The CDR3 is made up of 15 amino acids. The CDR3 nucleotides read TGTGCCAGCAGTCTGACAGGGGGAGCCAAAAACATTCAGTACTTC. Its protein is CASSLTGGAKNIQYF.

The chain links TRBV7-2 to TRBJ2-1, with TRBD2 matching 9 bases. The germline gives CDR1 SGHTA, CDR2 FQGNSA. After removal of 2 bases from V and 7 bases from J, the junction contained 9 bases not matched to a gene. The CDR3 is 16 residues long. The CDR3 DNA reads as TGTGCCAGCAGCTTACGGCGGGTTAGCGGGAGAAATGAGCAGTTCTTC. This encodes CASSLRRVSGRNEQFF.

The CDR3 here is CASSPSESSGRAAGELFF. The CDR3 DNA sequence: TGTGCCAGCAGCCCCTCTGAGTCTAGCGGGAGGGCCGCCGGGGAGCTGTTTTTT. The chain links TRBV7-9 to TRBJ2-2; TRBD2 agrees at 12 bases. Trimming at V came to 5 bases and at J to 6 bases, leaving 13 bases not matched to a gene. The CDR3 runs 18 residues. Germline CDR1 is SEHNR and CDR2 is FQNEAQ (reference sequence).

The DNA of the CDR3 is TGTGCCAGCAGTGAAGAGGGGGGGGGAAGGCAGCCCCAGCATTTT. Residues: CASSEEGGGRQPQHF. This chain links TRBV2 with TRBJ1-5; D possibly corresponds to TRBD1 (6 bases). This CDR3 region has 15 residues. Trimming left V 1 base short and J 7 bases short, with 14 bases between. CDR1 is SNHLY and CDR2 is FYNNEI in the germline V gene.

Points on this clone: This sample includes further DNA sequences coding for the same CDR3. The rearrangement links TRBV9 to TRBJ1-3, with D maybe TRBD1 (5 bases). The germline V gene has CDR1 SGDLS and CDR2 YYNGEE. The CDR3 loop spans 14 amino acids. V gave up 1 base and J gave up 0 bases, with 5 bases separating them. The CDR3 here is CASSVTGSGNTIYF. The DNA for the CDR3 is TGTGCCAGCAGCGTAACAGGCTCTGGAAACACCATATATTTT.

CDR3 protein: CASSQPELAGAYEQYF. DNA of the CDR3: TGTGCCAGCAGCCAACCCGAACTAGCGGGAGCCTACGAGCAGTACTTC. This rearrangement joins TRBV4-2 to TRBJ2-7; TRBD2 matches 11 bases. CDR3 length: 16 amino acids. V trimming: 2 bases; J trimming: 2 bases; junction bases outside the gene matches: 5. The germline gives CDR1 LGHNA, CDR2 YNFKEQ.

V is TRBV14 and J is TRBJ2-1; D uncertain. There are 15 residues in the CDR3. Trimming took off 4 bases at V and 7 bases at J, with 17 bases between the two ends. Per the germline V gene, CDR1 is SGHDN and CDR2 is FVKESK. CDR3 protein: CASSLSGRPRNEQFF. The CDR3 coding sequence is TGTGCCAGCAGCCTTTCTGGGCGGCCAAGGAATGAGCAGTTCTTC.

The CDR3 protein is CASSLGASENIQYF. The CDR3 DNA is TGTGCCAGCAGCTTAGGTGCCAGTGAAAACATTCAGTACTTC. This sequence joins TRBV7-9 and TRBJ2-4, with no clear D. CDR3 length equals 14 residues. Germline values: CDR1 SEHNR, CDR2 FQNEAQ (reference sequence). Trimming stripped 1 base from V and 5 bases from J, with 9 bases between.

V is TRBV6-1 and J is TRBJ2-3; tentative D call: TRBD1 (5 bases). The germline V gene encodes CDR1 MNHNS and CDR2 SASEGT. The CDR3 loop spans 15 amino acids. The V end was cut by 6 bases, the J end by 4 bases, with 17 bases between. The CDR3 loop is CASRLGEIVADTQYF. For the CDR3, the DNA is TGTGCCAGCAGATTAGGGGAAATAGTGGCAGATACGCAGTATTTT.

Turning to this clone: The sample contains more than one DNA sequence encoding this CDR3. V is TRBV7-3 and J is TRBJ2-5; 8 bases are shared with TRBD1. This CDR3 spans 13 amino acids. Germline trimming cut 5 bases from V and 4 bases from J; bases unmatched to any gene: 3. CDR1 and CDR2 (germline): SGHTA, FQGTGA. Here the CDR3 reads CASSLQGAETQYF. DNA for the CDR3: TGTGCCAGCAGCCTCCAGGGGGCAGAGACCCAGTACTTC.

J is TRBJ2-7 and V is TRBV5-1; no definite D call. V lost 1 base and J 1 base, leaving 9 bases between the germline ends. This CDR3 comprises 14 residues. The V gene's germline CDR1 is SGHRS and CDR2 YFSETQ. CDR3 sequence reads: CASSLWGGSYEQYF. The CDR3 bases are TGCGCCAGCAGCTTGTGGGGTGGTTCCTACGAGCAGTACTTC.

With regard to this clone: This sample includes further DNA sequences coding for the same CDR3. The V gene is TRBV28, the J gene TRBJ2-6; D gene unclear. Looked up from germline, CDR1 is MDHEN and CDR2 is SYDVKM. Trimming pared 4 bases from V and 2 bases from J, leaving 9 bases between. The CDR3 contains 15 residues. For the CDR3, the DNA is TGTGCCAGCAGTTCGACTGGGGCTGGGGCCAACGTCCTGACTTTC. This codes for CASSSTGAGANVLTF. Using reference TRBV28 and TRBJ2-6 for the parts outside the CDR3, the full variable domain is DVKVTQSSRYLVKRTGEKVFLECVQDMDHENMFWYRQDPGLGLRLIYFSYDVKMKEKGDIPEGYSVSREKKERFSLILESASTNQTSMYLCASSSTGAGANVLTFGAGSRLTVL.

V and J are TRBV27 and TRBJ2-1; D may be TRBD1 (6 bases). The germline V and J ends were trimmed by 5 bases and 5 bases, with 22 bases remaining between them. This CDR3 is built from 17 residues. Germline-derived CDR1 and CDR2 are MNHEY and SMNVEV (reference sequence). The CDR3 loop is CASSPWTVPRLNNEQFF. The CDR3 nucleotides read TGTGCCAGCAGTCCATGGACAGTTCCCCGGTTGAACAATGAGCAGTTCTTC.

The rearrangement joins TRBV7-8 to TRBJ2-2; D is uncertain. Trimming stripped 0 bases from V and 4 bases from J, with 6 bases between. The CDR3 covers 14 residues. Germline assignment: CDR1 SGHVS and CDR2 FQNEAQ. DNA for the CDR3: TGTGCCAGCAGCTTAGCGCCTGCCACCGGGGAGCTGTTTTTT. This gives the protein CASSLAPATGELFF.

The chain joins TRBV2 to TRBJ2-7; 10 nucleotides align to TRBD2. Germline V gene data show CDR1 as SNHLY and CDR2 as FYNNEI. The CDR3 is made up of 14 amino acids. With V trimmed by 4 bases and J by 7 bases, 7 bases remained unmatched. CDR3 sequence (DNA): TGTGCCAGCAGTGGTTCAGCGGGAGGGCTTGAGCAGTACTTC. This encodes CASSGSAGGLEQYF. Drawing the rest from reference TRBV2 and TRBJ2-7, the complete variable domain is EPEVTQTPSHQVTQMGQEVILRCVPISNHLYFYWYRQILGQKVEFLVSFYNNEISEKSEIFDDQFSVERPDGSNFTLKIRSTKLEDSAMYFCASSGSAGGLEQYFGPGTRLTVT.

The chain employs TRBV5-4 and TRBJ2-7; D unclear. Germline CDR1 and CDR2: SGHNT and YYREEE (reference sequence). This CDR3 contains 15 residues. Between the trimmed V and J ends, which lost 6 bases and 0 bases, there was a span of 16 bases. Here the CDR3 reads CASTRAGGYSYEQYF. The CDR3 DNA sequence: TGTGCCAGCACCCGCGCCGGCGGATACTCCTACGAGCAGTACTTC.

In DNA form, the CDR3 reads TGTGCCAGCATGGGATGGATCAGGAGATACGAGCAGTACTTC. Translating it yields CASMGWIRRYEQYF. V is TRBV28 and J is TRBJ2-7; D is undetermined. V was pared by 7 bases and J by 4 bases, with 17 bases between. This CDR3 comprises 14 residues. In germline, CDR1 is MDHEN, CDR2 SYDVKM. Using reference TRBV28 and TRBJ2-7 for the parts outside the CDR3, the full variable domain is DVKVTQSSRYLVKRTGEKVFLECVQDMDHENMFWYRQDPGLGLRLIYFSYDVKMKEKGDIPEGYSVSREKKERFSLILESASTNQTSMYLCASMGWIRRYEQYFGPGTRLTVT.

As regards this clone: The same CDR3 arises from other DNA sequences in this sample as well. The chain links TRBV5-1 to TRBJ2-1; D is unresolved. The CDR3 runs to 13 residues. The V and J ends lost 0 bases and 7 bases respectively, with 8 bases between them. CDR1 and CDR2 (germline): SGHRS, YFSETQ. The CDR3 spells CASSLEGSNEQFF. For the CDR3, the DNA is TGCGCCAGCAGCTTGGAGGGCTCGAATGAGCAGTTCTTC.

This clone was picked up a small number of times. This chain connects TRBV5-1 to TRBJ1-3; D gene unclear. In germline, CDR1 is SGHRS, CDR2 YFSETQ. Between the trimmed V and J ends, which lost 0 bases and 0 bases, there was a span of 7 bases. The CDR3 is 15 residues long. CDR3: CASSLGLYSGNTIYF. The CDR3 DNA is TGCGCCAGCAGCTTGGGGCTGTACTCTGGAAACACCATATATTTT.

The chain joins TRBV11-1 to TRBJ2-5; D remains ambiguous. The germline CDR1 and CDR2 sequences are SGHAT and FQDESV (reference sequence). The CDR3 runs 15 residues. Trimming shortened V by 6 bases and J by 1 base, and 15 bases separated the two germline ends. The DNA for the CDR3 is TGTGCCAGCAGTCCCCAGGTCGGCAGCCAAGAGACCCAGTACTTC. Protein: CASSPQVGSQETQYF.

This sequence joins TRBV28 and TRBJ1-4, with 7 bases matching TRBD1. The V segment lost 6 bases and the J segment 8 bases; nucleotides outside the gene matches: 15. The CDR3 covers 16 residues. Germline CDR1 reads MDHEN; CDR2 reads SYDVKM. CDR3: CASSRPLSQGVEKLFF. Written as DNA, the CDR3 is TGTGCCAGCAGCCGACCCCTAAGCCAGGGGGTGGAAAAACTGTTTTTT.